The next 23 T cell receptor beta chains were all read from a single sample in a study of STAT3 mutations in large granular lymphocyte leukemia. Findings of the study overall: In T-cell large granular lymphocyte leukemia, about half of patients showed multiple immunodominant subclonotypes.

Sequencing used immunoSEQ multiplex PCR; TCRdb keeps in-frame clones, though not all of them. The sample carries about 42,000 clones, about 81% recorded once. Antigens of these TCRs are unknown. What was sequenced was PBMCs. The receptors were sampled from a human donor with T large granular lymphocyte leukemia. Some clones in this sample may be carry-over from other donors' samples.

The V call is TRBV6-5, the J call TRBJ1-4, with TRBD1 matching 7 bases. The length of the CDR3 is 13 residues. Per the germline V gene, CDR1 is MNHEY and CDR2 is SVGAGI. J lost 12 bases, V lost 2 bases, and 6 bases had no gene match. The CDR3 DNA follows: TGTGCCAGCAGTTACGGAAAGGGGGCGCAACTGTTTTTT. Translation: CASSYGKGAQLFF.

The rearrangement links TRBV7-8 to TRBJ2-2, with D tentatively TRBD2 (6 bases). Germline values: CDR1 SGHVS, CDR2 FQNEAQ. Between the trimmed V and J ends, which lost 8 bases and 4 bases, there was a span of 17 bases. CDR3 length: 15 amino acids. For the CDR3, the DNA is TGTGCCAGCCCCGGGTCCCGGGACTTCACCGGGGAGCTGTTTTTT. Translation: CASPGSRDFTGELFF.

This rearrangement joins TRBV9 to TRBJ2-1, with 7 bases lining up with TRBD1. There are 15 residues in the CDR3. Per the germline V gene, CDR1 is SGDLS and CDR2 is YYNGEE. After removal of 0 bases from V and 7 bases from J, the junction contained 7 bases not matched to a gene. The CDR3 loop reads CASSVGDRAGNEQFF. The DNA for the CDR3 is TGTGCCAGCAGCGTAGGTGACAGGGCTGGTAATGAGCAGTTCTTC.

The gene calls are TRBV28 and TRBJ1-4; TRBD1 matches at 8 bases. Germline CDR1 MDHEN, CDR2 SYDVKM. The ends lost 6 bases at V and 7 bases at J; junction bases unmatched: 7. The CDR3 loop spans 14 amino acids. In DNA, the CDR3 is TGTGCCAGCAGCTCAGGGGGCGCAGTTGAAAAACTGTTTTTT. Translated: CASSSGGAVEKLFF.

V gene TRBV2 combines with J gene TRBJ1-2, with D tentatively TRBD1 (6 bases). V dropped 6 bases and J dropped 1 base, with 12 bases sitting between them. Looked up from germline, CDR1 is SNHLY and CDR2 is FYNNEI. The CDR3 is made up of 14 amino acids. The chain's CDR3 is CASSGDRSNYGYTF. In nucleotides, the CDR3 is TGTGCCAGCAGCGGTGACAGGAGTAACTATGGCTACACCTTC. Full variable domain (outside the CDR3, taken from reference TRBV2 and TRBJ1-2): EPEVTQTPSHQVTQMGQEVILRCVPISNHLYFYWYRQILGQKVEFLVSFYNNEISEKSEIFDDQFSVERPDGSNFTLKIRSTKLEDSAMYFCASSGDRSNYGYTFGSGTRLTVV.

This clone was picked up one time. V is TRBV29-1 and J is TRBJ1-2; 7 positions match TRBD1. The CDR3 runs to 12 residues. CDR1 and CDR2 from the germline V gene are SQVTM and ANQGSEA. The junction had 6 bases not matched to a gene; V was cut back by 7 bases and J by 4 bases. CDR3 in amino acids: CSASTGPYGYTF. CDR3 sequence (DNA): TGCAGCGCTTCGACAGGGCCCTATGGCTACACCTTC.

V gene TRBV27 combines with J gene TRBJ1-6; D is undetermined. Trimming removed 0 bases at V and 5 bases at J, with 8 bases between. Germline V gene sequence: CDR1 MNHEY, CDR2 SMNVEV (reference sequence). The CDR3 length is 15 residues. The CDR3 nucleotides are TGTGCCAGCAGTTTATCGACCATGAATAATTCACCCCTCCACTTT. Amino acid sequence: CASSLSTMNNSPLHF.

This clone was detected only a few times. The genes are TRBV2 and TRBJ1-6, with 7 bases lining up with TRBD1. Looked up from germline, CDR1 is SNHLY and CDR2 is FYNNEI. V was clipped by 5 bases and J by 10 bases; unmatched bases: 14. CDR3 size: 16 residues. CDR3 sequence: CASSYPGQARDSPLHF. CDR3 sequence (DNA): TGTGCCAGCAGTTACCCTGGACAGGCGAGGGACTCACCCCTCCACTTT. The full variable domain, in which reference TRBV2 and TRBJ1-6 provide the parts outside the CDR3, is EPEVTQTPSHQVTQMGQEVILRCVPISNHLYFYWYRQILGQKVEFLVSFYNNEISEKSEIFDDQFSVERPDGSNFTLKIRSTKLEDSAMYFCASSYPGQARDSPLHFGNGTRLTVT.

V usage is TRBV5-1 and J usage is TRBJ1-1; D is uncertain. The CDR3 loop spans 15 amino acids. Germline values: CDR1 SGHRS, CDR2 YFSETQ. V was clipped by 4 bases and J by 1 base, with 14 bases between them. This CDR3 reads CASSAQGIENTEAFF. CDR3 DNA: TGCGCCAGCAGCGCCCAAGGGATAGAGAACACTGAAGCTTTCTTT.

The rearrangement uses TRBV19 and TRBJ2-5, with D possibly matching TRBD2 (6 bases). There are 15 residues in the CDR3. Germline CDR1 LNHDA, CDR2 SQIVND (reference sequence). V lost 6 bases, J lost 6 bases, and 20 bases lay in between. The DNA of the CDR3 is TGTGCCAGTAGCCCAACGGGGGAGAGGAGGAAGACCCAGTACTTC. It is translated as CASSPTGERRKTQYF. The variable domain in full, completed from reference TRBV19 and TRBJ2-5, reads DGGITQSPKYLFRKEGQNVTLSCEQNLNHDAMYWYRQDPGQGLRLIYYSQIVNDFQKGDIAEGYSVSREKKESFPLTVTSAQKNPTAFYLCASSPTGERRKTQYFGPGTRLLVL.

This clone occurred a few times. The chain couples TRBV5-1 to TRBJ2-3, with 8 bases that match TRBD1. Germline V gives CDR1 SGHRS, CDR2 YFSETQ. With V trimmed by 4 bases and J by 5 bases, 6 bases remained unmatched. This CDR3 region has 14 residues. CDR3 in amino acids: CASSLRQGQDTQYF. The CDR3 region has the DNA TGCGCCAGCAGCCTTCGACAGGGGCAAGATACGCAGTATTTT.

The chain uses TRBV11-3 and TRBJ2-1, with D unclear. The CDR3 totals 12 residues. Trimming shortened V by 0 bases and J by 7 bases, and 4 bases separated the two germline ends. Germline V CDR1 and CDR2: SGHNT, YENEEA. CDR3 region: CASSLDPNEQFF. The CDR3 nucleotides read TGTGCCAGCAGCTTAGATCCTAATGAGCAGTTCTTC. Variable domain in full (rest from reference TRBV11-3 and TRBJ2-1): EAGVVQSPRYKIIEKKQPVAFWCNPISGHNTLYWYLQNLGQGPELLIRYENEEAVDDSQLPKDRFSAERLKGVDSTLKIQPAELGDSAVYLCASSLDPNEQFFGPGTRLTVL.

The chain combines TRBV18 with TRBJ1-1; D might be TRBD1 (6 bases). CDR3 length equals 15 residues. Germline V lookup: CDR1 KGHSH, CDR2 LQKENI. Trimming took 3 bases from V and 1 from J, leaving 12 bases between them. CDR3 bases: TGTGCCAGCTCACCGAATCCCAGGGGGAACACTGAAGCTTTCTTT. Translation gives CASSPNPRGNTEAFF.

The rearrangement uses TRBV6-6 and TRBJ1-2; D is possibly TRBD1 (6 bases). The CDR3 length is 15 residues. Trimming took off 0 bases at V and 4 bases at J, with 12 bases between the two ends. Germline V CDR1 and CDR2: MNHNY, SVGAGI (reference sequence). This chain's CDR3 is CASSYSKGQSYGYTF. The CDR3 nucleotides read TGTGCCAGCAGTTACTCGAAGGGACAATCCTATGGCTACACCTTC.

DNA of the CDR3: TGTGCCAGCAGTTTTCCCGGGACGGTGAATCAGCCCCAGCATTTT. As protein: CASSFPGTVNQPQHF. The chain combines TRBV7-2 with TRBJ1-5, with D possibly being TRBD1 (5 bases). Germline V gene lookup returns CDR1 SGHTA and CDR2 FQGNSA. This CDR3 spans 15 amino acids. V dropped 6 bases and J dropped 4 bases, with 16 bases sitting between them.

This chain links TRBV18 with TRBJ2-7, with 8 nucleotides matching TRBD1. Germline V gene data show CDR1 as KGHSH and CDR2 as LQKENI. V lost 2 bases, J lost 6 bases, and 3 bases stayed unmatched. The CDR3 covers 13 residues. The CDR3 bases are TGTGCCAGCTCACCAGGGGGGACAGGCGAGCAGTACTTC. Translated: CASSPGGTGEQYF. The complete variable domain, with remaining parts taken from reference TRBV18 and TRBJ2-7, reads NAGVMQNPRHLVRRRGQEARLRCSPMKGHSHVYWYRQLPEEGLKFMVYLQKENIIDESGMPKERFSAEFPKEGPSILRIQQVVRGDSAAYFCASSPGGTGEQYFGPGTRLTVT.

CDR3 nucleotides: TGTGCCAGCAGCTTAGGACTAGCGGGGAAAGAGACCCAGTACTTC. The encoded protein is CASSLGLAGKETQYF. The genes are TRBV7-2 and TRBJ2-5; 11 bases agree with TRBD2. CDR1 and CDR2 from the germline V gene are SGHTA and FQGNSA. Trimming removed 1 base from V and 3 bases from J; junction bases left unmatched: 1. The CDR3 is made up of 15 amino acids.

This clone was seen more than once but under ten times. The chain uses TRBV10-3 and TRBJ2-7, with TRBD1 matching over 8 bases. The CDR3 covers 14 residues. Germline V gene sequence: CDR1 ENHRY, CDR2 SYGVKD. V dropped 3 bases and J dropped 4; count of bases not matched to a gene: 5. CDR3 sequence: CAISEGQGGYEQYF. The DNA of the CDR3 is TGTGCCATCAGTGAAGGACAGGGAGGATACGAGCAGTACTTC.

The J gene is TRBJ2-2, the V gene TRBV27; D remains unclear. The germline V and J ends were trimmed by 5 bases and 5 bases, with 15 bases remaining between them. Germline V lookup: CDR1 MNHEY, CDR2 SMNVEV (reference sequence). There are 15 residues in the CDR3. The CDR3 sequence: CASSRTIDPTGELFF. The CDR3 region has the DNA TGTGCCAGCAGTAGAACGATAGATCCGACCGGGGAGCTGTTTTTT.

The rearrangement joins TRBV9 to TRBJ2-5; D is possibly TRBD2 (6 bases). The CDR3 sequence is 13 residues long. Germline values: CDR1 SGDLS, CDR2 YYNGEE. Trimming shortened V by 4 bases and J by 5 bases, and 12 bases separated the two germline ends. Written as DNA, the CDR3 is TGTGCCAGCAGCTTCGGAGGGGAGGAGACCCAGTACTTC. Protein sequence: CASSFGGEETQYF.

The chain recombines TRBV2 with TRBJ2-2; the match to TRBD2 covers 7 bases. The J segment lost 0 bases and the V segment lost 6 bases, leaving 1 base of the junction unmatched. The germline CDR1 and CDR2 sequences are SNHLY and FYNNEI. The CDR3 contains 14 residues. CDR3: CASRGTTNTGELFF. CDR3 sequence (DNA): TGTGCCAGCAGAGGGACTACGAACACCGGGGAGCTGTTTTTT.

V and J are TRBV7-9 and TRBJ1-2; tentatively, D is TRBD1 (5 bases). Trimming took 2 bases from V and 4 from J, leaving 14 bases between them. Germline loops: CDR1 SEHNR, CDR2 FQNEAQ (reference sequence). The CDR3 loop spans 15 amino acids. In nucleotides, the CDR3 is TGTGCCAGCAGCTTATATGGGACCTCGAGCTATGGCTACACCTTC. Encoded protein: CASSLYGTSSYGYTF.

This chain links TRBV6-1 with TRBJ1-5, with D possibly being TRBD1 (5 bases). V was shortened by 0 bases and J by 4 bases, with 13 bases between the two germline ends. From germline, CDR1 is MNHNS and CDR2 SASEGT. The CDR3 consists of 16 residues. The CDR3 nucleotides are TGTGCCAGCAGTGAAGCTTCAGGGAACCTAAATCAGCCCCAGCATTTT. It encodes CASSEASGNLNQPQHF.